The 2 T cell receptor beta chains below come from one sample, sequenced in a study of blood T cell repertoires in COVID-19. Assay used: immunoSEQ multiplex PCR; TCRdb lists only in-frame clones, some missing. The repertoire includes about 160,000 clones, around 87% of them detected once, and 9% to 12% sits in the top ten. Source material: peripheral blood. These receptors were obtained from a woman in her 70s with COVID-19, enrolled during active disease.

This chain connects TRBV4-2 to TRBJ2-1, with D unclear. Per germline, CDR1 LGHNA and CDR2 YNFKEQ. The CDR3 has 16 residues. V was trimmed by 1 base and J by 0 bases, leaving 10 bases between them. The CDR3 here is CASSQATVSSYNEQFF. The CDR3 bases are TGTGCCAGCAGCCAAGCAACCGTTAGCTCCTACAATGAGCAGTTCTTC.

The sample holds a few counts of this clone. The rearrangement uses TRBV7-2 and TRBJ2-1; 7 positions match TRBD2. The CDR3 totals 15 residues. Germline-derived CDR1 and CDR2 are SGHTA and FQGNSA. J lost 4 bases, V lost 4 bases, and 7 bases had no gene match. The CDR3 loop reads CASSSQRGPYNEQFF. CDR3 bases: TGTGCCAGCAGCTCTCAGCGGGGCCCGTACAATGAGCAGTTCTTC.